This T cell receptor (beta chain) is from a study of regulatory T cells in long-lasting Graves disease. Study-wide background: Positive TSH receptor antibodies alongside over 5 years of antithyroid drugs were what marked Graves' disease as persistent.

V lost 5 bases, J lost 0 bases, and 8 bases lay in between. In germline, CDR1 is DFQATT, CDR2 SNEGSKA (reference sequence). This CDR3 is 13 amino acids long. Investigators prepared the TCR beta libraries by applying iRepertoire HTBI primers and Arm-PCR of CDR3 regions. TCRdb analysed the multiplex PCR reads with MiXCR anew, one entry per CDR3 protein. The profile shows a few hundred thousand distinct CDR3 sequences, about 21% of them singletons. Sample time point: persistent/refractory GD, antithyroid drugs over 5 years with positive TRAb. After RNA was extracted from PBMCs, the TCR library was made from it. Study-wide points: Persistent Graves' patients showed less TCR diversity than newly diagnosed ones. Possibly, too few samples lowered accuracy. Between persistent patients, roughly 2,600 public clonotypes were shared, exceeding the roughly 1,000 shared between new patients.

This clonotype appeared many times. The target antigen is unknown. This TCR was sampled from a female donor with Graves disease. The rearrangement links TRBV20-1 to TRBJ1-5; the D is unclear. The sequencing here drew on peripheral blood mononuclear cells (PBMCs), taken when the disease was refractory, from a patient treated with antithyroid drugs. The CDR3 nucleotides are TGCAGTGCTCGAGGGTATAGCAATCAGCCCCAGCATTTT. Protein sequence: CSARGYSNQPQHF.